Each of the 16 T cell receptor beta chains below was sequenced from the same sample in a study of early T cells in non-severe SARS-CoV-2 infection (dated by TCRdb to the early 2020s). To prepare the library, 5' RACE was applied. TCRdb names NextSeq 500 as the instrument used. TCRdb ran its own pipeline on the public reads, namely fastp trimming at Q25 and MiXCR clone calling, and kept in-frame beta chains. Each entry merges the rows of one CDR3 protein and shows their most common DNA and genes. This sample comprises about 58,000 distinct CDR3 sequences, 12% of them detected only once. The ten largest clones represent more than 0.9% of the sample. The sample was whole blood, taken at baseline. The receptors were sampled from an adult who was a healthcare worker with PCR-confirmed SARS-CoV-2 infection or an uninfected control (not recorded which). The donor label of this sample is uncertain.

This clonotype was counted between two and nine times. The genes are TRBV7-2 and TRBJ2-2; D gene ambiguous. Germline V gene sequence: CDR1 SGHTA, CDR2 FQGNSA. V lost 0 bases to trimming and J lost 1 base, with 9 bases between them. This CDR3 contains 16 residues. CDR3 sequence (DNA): TGTGCCAGCAGCTTAGCCATATCTGGGAACACCGGGGAGCTGTTTTTT. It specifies CASSLAISGNTGELFF.

CDR3 sequence (DNA): TGTGCCAGCAGGTCGGCAAAAAGGGGGCTCGCCGCTAGCACAGATACGCAGTATTTT. Its translation is CASRSAKRGLAASTDTQYF. The chain recombines TRBV12-3 or TRBV12-4 with TRBJ2-3; 7 bases are shared with TRBD1. This CDR3 is 19 amino acids long. J lost 0 bases, V lost 6 bases, and 18 bases had no gene match.

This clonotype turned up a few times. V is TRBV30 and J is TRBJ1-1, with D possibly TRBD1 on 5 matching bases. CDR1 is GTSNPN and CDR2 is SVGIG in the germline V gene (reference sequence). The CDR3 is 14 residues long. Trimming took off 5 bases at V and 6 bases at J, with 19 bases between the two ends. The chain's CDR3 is CAWRPGLSLPEAFF. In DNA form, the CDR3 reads TGTGCCTGGCGACCGGGACTCTCGCTGCCTGAAGCTTTCTTT.

CDR3 residues: CASSLTSDQPQHF. CDR3 nucleotides: TGTGCCAGCAGTTTAACTTCCGATCAGCCCCAGCATTTT. The chain has TRBV12-3 or TRBV12-4 and TRBJ1-5, with D uncertain. The CDR3 has 13 amino acids. The V and J ends lost 2 bases and 5 bases respectively, with 7 bases between them.

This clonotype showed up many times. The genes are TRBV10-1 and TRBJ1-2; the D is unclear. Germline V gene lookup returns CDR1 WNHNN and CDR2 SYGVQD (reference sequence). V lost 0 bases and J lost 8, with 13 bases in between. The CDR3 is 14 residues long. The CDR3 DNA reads TGCGCCAGCAGTGAGTCGATCCAGGCTAACGGCTACACCTTC. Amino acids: CASSESIQANGYTF.

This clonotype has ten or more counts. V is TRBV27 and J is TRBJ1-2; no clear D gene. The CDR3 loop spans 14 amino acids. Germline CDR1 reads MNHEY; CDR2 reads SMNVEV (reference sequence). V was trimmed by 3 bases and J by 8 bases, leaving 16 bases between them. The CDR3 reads CASSFQETNPGYTF. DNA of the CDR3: TGTGCCAGCAGTTTCCAAGAAACCAATCCCGGCTACACCTTC.

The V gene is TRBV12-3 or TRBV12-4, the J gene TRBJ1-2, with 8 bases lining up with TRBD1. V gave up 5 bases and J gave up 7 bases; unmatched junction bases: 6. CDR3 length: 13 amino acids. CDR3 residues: CASSPPGTGGYTF. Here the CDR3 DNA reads TGTGCCAGCAGTCCCCCAGGGACAGGTGGCTACACCTTC.

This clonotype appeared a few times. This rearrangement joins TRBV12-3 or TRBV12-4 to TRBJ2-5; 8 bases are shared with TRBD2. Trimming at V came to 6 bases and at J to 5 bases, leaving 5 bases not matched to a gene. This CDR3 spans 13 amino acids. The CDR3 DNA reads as TGTGCCAGCAGCTCGGGGGGGCGGGAGACCCAGTACTTC. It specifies CASSSGGRETQYF.

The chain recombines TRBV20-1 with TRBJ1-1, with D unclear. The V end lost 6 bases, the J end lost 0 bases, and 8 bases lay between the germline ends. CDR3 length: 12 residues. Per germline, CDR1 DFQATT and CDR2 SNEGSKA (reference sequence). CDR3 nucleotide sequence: TGCAGTGCCTTGTCATTGAACACTGAAGCTTTCTTT. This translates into CSALSLNTEAFF.

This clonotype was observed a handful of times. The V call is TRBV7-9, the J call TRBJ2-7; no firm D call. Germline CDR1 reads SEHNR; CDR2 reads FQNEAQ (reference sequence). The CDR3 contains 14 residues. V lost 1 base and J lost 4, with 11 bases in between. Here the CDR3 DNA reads TGTGCCAGCAGCTTAGGAGAGATACTTTACGAGCAGTACGTC. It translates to CASSLGEILYEQYV.

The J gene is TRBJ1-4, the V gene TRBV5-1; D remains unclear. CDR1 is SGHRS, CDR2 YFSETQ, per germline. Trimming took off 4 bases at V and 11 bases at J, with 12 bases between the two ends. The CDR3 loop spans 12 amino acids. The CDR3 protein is CASSPRLGKLFF. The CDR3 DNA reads TGCGCCAGCAGCCCGCGACTGGGGAAACTGTTTTTT.

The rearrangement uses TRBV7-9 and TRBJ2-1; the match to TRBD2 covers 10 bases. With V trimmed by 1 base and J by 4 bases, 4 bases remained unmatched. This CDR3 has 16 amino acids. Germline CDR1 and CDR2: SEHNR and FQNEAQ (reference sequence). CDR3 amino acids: CASSLVLAGDYNEQFF. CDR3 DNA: TGTGCCAGCAGCTTAGTCCTAGCGGGAGATTACAATGAGCAGTTCTTC. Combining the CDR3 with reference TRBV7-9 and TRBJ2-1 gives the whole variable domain DTGVSQNPRHKITKRGQNVTFRCDPISEHNRLYWYRQTLGQGPEFLTYFQNEAQLEKSRLLSDRFSAERPKGSFSTLEIQRTEQGDSAMYLCASSLVLAGDYNEQFFGPGTRLTVL.

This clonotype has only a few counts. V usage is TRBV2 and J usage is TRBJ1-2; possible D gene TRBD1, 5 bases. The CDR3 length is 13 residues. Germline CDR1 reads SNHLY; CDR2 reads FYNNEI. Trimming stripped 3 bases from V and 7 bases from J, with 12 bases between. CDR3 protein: CASSERQGIGYTF. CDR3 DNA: TGTGCCAGCAGTGAGCGTCAGGGTATTGGCTACACCTTC. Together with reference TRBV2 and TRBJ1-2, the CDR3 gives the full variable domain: EPEVTQTPSHQVTQMGQEVILRCVPISNHLYFYWYRQILGQKVEFLVSFYNNEISEKSEIFDDQFSVERPDGSNFTLKIRSTKLEDSAMYFCASSERQGIGYTFGSGTRLTVV.

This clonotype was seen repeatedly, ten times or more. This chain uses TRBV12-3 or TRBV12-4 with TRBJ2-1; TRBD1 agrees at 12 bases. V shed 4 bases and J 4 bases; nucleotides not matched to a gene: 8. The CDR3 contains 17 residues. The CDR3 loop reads CASSSGTGGQGYNEQFF. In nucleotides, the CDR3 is TGTGCCAGCAGTTCCGGGACAGGGGGCCAGGGGTACAATGAGCAGTTCTTC.

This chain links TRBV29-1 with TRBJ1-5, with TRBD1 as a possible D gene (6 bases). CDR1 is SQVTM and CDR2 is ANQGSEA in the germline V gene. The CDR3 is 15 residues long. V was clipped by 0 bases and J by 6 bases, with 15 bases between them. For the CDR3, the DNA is TGCAGCGTTGAAGATGGCAGGGGCGTAGGTCAGCCCCAGCATTTT. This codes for CSVEDGRGVGQPQHF.

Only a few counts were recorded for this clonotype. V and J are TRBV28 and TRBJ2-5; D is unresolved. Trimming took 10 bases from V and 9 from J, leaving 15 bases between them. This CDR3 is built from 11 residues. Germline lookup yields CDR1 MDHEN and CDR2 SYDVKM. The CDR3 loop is CATLGFLAQYF. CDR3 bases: TGTGCCACCCTAGGGTTCTTGGCCCAGTACTTC.